This TCR beta chain is from a study of shared T cell receptors in the human thymus (TCRdb year 2021). Background on the whole study: The study examined how the human thymus generates shared, self-reactive T-cell receptor alpha chains.

On this clone: Its antigen is not yet known. No quality values exist for individual bases; no much larger clone is one base distant.

The CDR3 covers 16 residues, taking in both the cysteine and the phenylalanine. The DNA shown is the 48-base CDR3, in frame from base 1. Ends trimmed: V by 0 bases, J by 0 bases; bases unmatched to a gene: 1. The germline V gene encodes CDR1 WSHSY and CDR2 SAAADI. Library creation used the immunoSEQ multiplex PCR assay. What TCRdb holds here is the immuneACCESS table cut down to in-frame rearrangements. Part of the clones is not present; checked against another copy, under half of the missing clones reflect an unresolved V gene, and the others are unexplained. Here the sample has 700,000 to 750,000 clones; 70% to 90% occur a single time. The ten largest clonotypes hold approximately 0.01% of the sample. The same data also contributed to another study, on human thymus T cells. Looking at the second paper: The donors were immunologically healthy infants in Finland who had open corrective cardiac surgery for congenital heart defects. Thymus tissue was obtained as surgical resects removed during corrective cardiac surgery. Both the thymic and the peripheral blood repertoires appeared to show biased V and J gene segment usage. Highly overlapping thymic TCR repertoires among unrelated individuals were reported in the related research. TCR alpha and beta repertoires from roughly 8 infant thymus samples and a few related peripheral blood samples were characterized in the study. Donor ages ranging from about 7 to 250 days were recorded, and several male and a couple of female infants were included in the cohort. Thymocytes were mechanically released from the tissue and were stored as pellets of 10-30 million cells at -70 degrees C. A QIAsymphony instrument was used to extract genomic DNA from the frozen cell pellets. The immunoSEQ multiplex PCR assay was used to amplify the TCRB and TCRAD loci from a standardized quantity of quality-controlled genomic DNA. The amplicons covered the V(D)J region and were long enough to include the CDR3 and to identify the V and J genes. Through the commercial immunoSEQ service, the amplicons were sequenced on an Illumina platform. Primer bias and sequencing errors were corrected as previously described, and TCRAD and TCRB definitions were based on the IMGT database. The repertoires were analysed using immunoSEQ Analyzer 3.0 and VDJTools for basic statistics, V/J segment usage, diversity estimates, rarefaction and pairwise overlap. To estimate diversity, the Chao1, ChaoE, Efron-Thisted, Shannon and inverse Simpson indices were applied, and diversity was also estimated on datasets down-sampled to the smallest sample. Repertoire overlap used strict matching of CDR3 nucleotide sequence, V gene and J gene, with Jaccard-based multidimensional scaling clustering. On average, approximately 790,000 unique TCRB clonotypes were obtained from thymus samples, compared with approximately 80,000 from blood samples.

The V gene is TRBV10-2 and the J gene is TRBJ2-3; the central 9 bases match TRBD2. This sequence was found in a girl in the first two years of life with a congenital heart defect. Donor details come from another sample of the same person, matched by shared clones. Sequenced input: thymocytes. Here the CDR3 is given as CASSESLAGSTDTQYF. The nucleotide sequence is given as TGCGCCAGCAGTGAGTCACTAGCGGGTAGCACAGATACGCAGTATTTT.